This section outlines one TCR beta chain sequence together with its context. The entry originates in a study of blood T cell repertoires in COVID-19. Study-level information: Acute and convalescent COVID-19 samples came from the United States, Italy and Spain.

Recovery among Cohort 3 donors was established by two negative PCRs, clearance, or symptom resolution. Profiled with immunoSEQ multiplex PCR; TCRdb holds only in-frame clones, not every one. The sample lists 320,000 or so clones, approximately 88% occurring once. V was pared by 2 bases and J by 4 bases, with 15 bases between. Germline CDR1 and CDR2: GTSNPN and SVGIG (reference sequence). The CDR3 totals 15 residues. The sample comprised PBMCs or T cells enriched from blood (not recorded which). The chain links TRBV30 to TRBJ1-3; D remains ambiguous. The sequence derives from a man younger than 40 who had recovered from COVID-19. The CDR3 loop reads CAWSYAGVTGNTIYF. The CDR3 coding sequence is TGTGCCTGGAGTTACGCAGGCGTTACAGGAAACACCATATATTTT.